The subject of this entry is one T cell receptor beta chain. 60 Vbeta and 13 Jbeta primers were used in PCR. The method was immunoSEQ multiplex PCR; TCRdb's version includes in-frame clones alone and lacks a portion of them. The data hold about 270,000 clones, with around 66% observed a single time. The sample is drawn from a study of cytomegalovirus exposure and HLA in healthy donors. The V and J ends lost 0 bases and 0 bases respectively, with 12 bases between them. CDR3 length: 16 residues. The germline V gene has CDR1 SGHAT and CDR2 FQNNGV. Sequenced material: PBMCs. The rearrangement links TRBV11-2 to TRBJ2-7, with a tentative D call TRBD2 (6 bases). The source is a female donor in good health and CMV-seronegative. The CDR3 is CASSLDGGAPSYEQYF. In DNA form, the CDR3 reads TGTGCCAGCAGCTTAGACGGGGGAGCGCCCTCCTACGAGCAGTACTTC. The entire variable domain, with the rest obtained from reference TRBV11-2 and TRBJ2-7, is as follows: EAGVAQSPRYKIIEKRQSVAFWCNPISGHATLYWYQQILGQGPKLLIQFQNNGVVDDSQLPKDRFSAERLKGVDSTLKIQPAKLEDSAVYLCASSLDGGAPSYEQYFGPGTRLTVT.